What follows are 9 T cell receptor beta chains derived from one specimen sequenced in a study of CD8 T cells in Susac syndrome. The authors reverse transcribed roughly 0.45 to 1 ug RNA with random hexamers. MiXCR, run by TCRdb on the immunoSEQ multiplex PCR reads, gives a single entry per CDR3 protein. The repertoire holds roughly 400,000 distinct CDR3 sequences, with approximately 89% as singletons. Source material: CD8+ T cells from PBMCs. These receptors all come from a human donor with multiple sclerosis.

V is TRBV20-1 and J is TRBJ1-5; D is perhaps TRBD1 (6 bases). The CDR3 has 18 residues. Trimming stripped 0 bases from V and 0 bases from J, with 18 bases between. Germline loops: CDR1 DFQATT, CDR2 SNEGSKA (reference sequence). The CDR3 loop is CSARDIGQSYNSNQPQHF. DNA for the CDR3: TGCAGTGCTAGAGATATAGGACAGTCGTATAATAGCAATCAGCCCCAGCATTTT.

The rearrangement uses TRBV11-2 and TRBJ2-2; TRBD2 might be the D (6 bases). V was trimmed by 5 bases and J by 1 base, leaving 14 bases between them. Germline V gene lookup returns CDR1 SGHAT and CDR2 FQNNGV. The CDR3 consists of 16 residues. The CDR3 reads CASSQGLQLNTGELFF. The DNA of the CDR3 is TGTGCCAGCAGCCAGGGACTCCAGTTGAACACCGGGGAGCTGTTTTTT.

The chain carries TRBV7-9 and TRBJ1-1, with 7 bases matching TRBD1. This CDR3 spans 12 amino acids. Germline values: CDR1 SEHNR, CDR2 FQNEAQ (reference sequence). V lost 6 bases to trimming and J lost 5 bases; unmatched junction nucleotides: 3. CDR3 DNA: TGTGCCAGCAGTCGACAGGGTACTGAAGCTTTCTTT. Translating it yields CASSRQGTEAFF.

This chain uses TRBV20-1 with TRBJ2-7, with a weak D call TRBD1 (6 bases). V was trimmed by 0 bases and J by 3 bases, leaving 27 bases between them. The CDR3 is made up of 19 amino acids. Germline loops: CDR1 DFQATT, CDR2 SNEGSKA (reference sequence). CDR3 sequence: CSARDRDAIQQGASYEQYF. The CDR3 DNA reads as TGCAGTGCTAGAGATCGCGATGCGATCCAACAGGGAGCAAGCTACGAGCAGTACTTC.

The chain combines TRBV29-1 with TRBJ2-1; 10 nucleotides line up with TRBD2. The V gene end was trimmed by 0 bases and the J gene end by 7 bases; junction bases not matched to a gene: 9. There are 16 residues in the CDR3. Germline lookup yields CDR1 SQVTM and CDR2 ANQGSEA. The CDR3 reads CSVEDYSGGALNEQFF. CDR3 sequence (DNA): TGCAGCGTTGAAGATTACAGCGGGGGGGCCTTGAATGAGCAGTTCTTC.

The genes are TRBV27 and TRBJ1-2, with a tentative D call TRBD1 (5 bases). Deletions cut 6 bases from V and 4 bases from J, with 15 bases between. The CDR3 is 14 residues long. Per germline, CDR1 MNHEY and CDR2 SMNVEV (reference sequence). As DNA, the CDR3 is TGTGCCAGCAGCCCACTGGGGGGGTTCTATGGCTACACCTTC. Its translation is CASSPLGGFYGYTF.

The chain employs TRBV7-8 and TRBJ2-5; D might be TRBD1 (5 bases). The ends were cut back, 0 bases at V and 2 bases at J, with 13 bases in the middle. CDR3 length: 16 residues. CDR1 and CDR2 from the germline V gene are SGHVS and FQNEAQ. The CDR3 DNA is TGTGCCAGCAGCTTAGCCTACAGGACCCCTCAAGAGACCCAGTACTTC. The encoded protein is CASSLAYRTPQETQYF.

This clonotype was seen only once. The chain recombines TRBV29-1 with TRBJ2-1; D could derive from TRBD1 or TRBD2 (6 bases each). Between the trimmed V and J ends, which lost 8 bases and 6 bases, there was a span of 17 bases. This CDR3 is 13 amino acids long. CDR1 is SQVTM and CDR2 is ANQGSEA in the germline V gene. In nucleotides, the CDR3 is TGCAGCACTGATGGGGGGCGAAGCAATGAGCAGTTCTTC. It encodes CSTDGGRSNEQFF.

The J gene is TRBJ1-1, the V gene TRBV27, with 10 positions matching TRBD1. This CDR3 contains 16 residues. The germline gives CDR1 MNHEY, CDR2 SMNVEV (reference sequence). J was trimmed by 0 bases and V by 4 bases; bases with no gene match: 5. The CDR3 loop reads CASSYRQGAMNTEAFF. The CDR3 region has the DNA TGTGCCAGCAGTTATCGACAGGGGGCCATGAACACTGAAGCTTTCTTT.